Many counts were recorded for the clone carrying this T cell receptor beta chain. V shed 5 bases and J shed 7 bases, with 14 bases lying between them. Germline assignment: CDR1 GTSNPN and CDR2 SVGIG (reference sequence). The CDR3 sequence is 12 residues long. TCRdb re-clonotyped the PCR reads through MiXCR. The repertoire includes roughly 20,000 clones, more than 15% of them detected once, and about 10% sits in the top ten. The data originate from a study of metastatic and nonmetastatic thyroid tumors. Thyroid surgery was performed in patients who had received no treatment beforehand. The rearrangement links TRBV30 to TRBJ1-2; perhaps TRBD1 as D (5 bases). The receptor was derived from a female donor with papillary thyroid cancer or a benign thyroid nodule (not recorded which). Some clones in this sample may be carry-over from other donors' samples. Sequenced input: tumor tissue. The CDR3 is CAWARGAGGYTF. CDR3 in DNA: TGTGCCTGGGCACGGGGCGCGGGTGGCTACACCTTC.